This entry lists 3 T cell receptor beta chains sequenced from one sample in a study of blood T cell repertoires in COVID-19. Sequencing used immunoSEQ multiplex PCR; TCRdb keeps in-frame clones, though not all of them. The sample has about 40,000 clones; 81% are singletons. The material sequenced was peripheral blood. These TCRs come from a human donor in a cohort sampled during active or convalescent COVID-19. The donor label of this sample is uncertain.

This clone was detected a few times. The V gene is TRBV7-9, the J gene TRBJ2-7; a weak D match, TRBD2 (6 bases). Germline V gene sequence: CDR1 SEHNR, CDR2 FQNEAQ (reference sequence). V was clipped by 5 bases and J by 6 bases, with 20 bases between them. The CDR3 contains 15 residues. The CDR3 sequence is CASSVTTSPEGEQYF. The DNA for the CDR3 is TGTGCCAGCAGCGTAACTACTAGCCCCGAGGGCGAGCAGTACTTC.

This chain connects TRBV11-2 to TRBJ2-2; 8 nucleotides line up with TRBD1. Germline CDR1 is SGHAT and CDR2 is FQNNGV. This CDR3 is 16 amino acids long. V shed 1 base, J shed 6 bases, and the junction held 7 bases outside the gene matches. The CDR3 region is CASSLGTGGNSGELFF. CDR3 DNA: TGTGCCAGCAGCTTAGGAACAGGGGGAAATTCCGGGGAGCTGTTTTTT.

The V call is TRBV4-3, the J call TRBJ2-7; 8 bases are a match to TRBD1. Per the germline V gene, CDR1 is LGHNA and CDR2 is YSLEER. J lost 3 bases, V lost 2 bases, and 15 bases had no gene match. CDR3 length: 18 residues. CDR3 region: CASSQQLTRQGTHYEQYF. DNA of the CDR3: TGCGCCAGCAGCCAACAATTAACCAGACAGGGGACCCACTACGAGCAGTACTTC.